One sample yielded the 8 T cell receptor beta chains listed below, sequenced in a study of cytomegalovirus exposure and HLA in healthy donors. Profiled with immunoSEQ multiplex PCR; TCRdb holds only in-frame clones, not every one. The table includes more than 250,000 clones, about nine tenths detected once. Sequencing was carried out using PBMCs. The receptors derive from a woman in her 30s in good health and CMV-seronegative.

The genes are TRBV29-1 and TRBJ2-1; the D gene is possibly TRBD2 (5 bases). The V and J ends lost 7 bases and 0 bases respectively, with 10 bases between them. Germline CDR1 SQVTM, CDR2 ANQGSEA. CDR3 length: 13 amino acids. Here the CDR3 reads CSAGGGSYNEQFF. In DNA, the CDR3 is TGCAGCGCCGGAGGTGGCTCCTACAATGAGCAGTTCTTC.

The gene calls are TRBV4-1 and TRBJ2-7; no reliable D call. V lost 0 bases and J lost 2, with 8 bases in between. The CDR3 loop spans 14 amino acids. The germline CDR1 and CDR2 sequences are MGHRA and YSYEKL. Here the CDR3 DNA reads TGCGCCAGCAGCCAAGATGTCGCAGCCTACGAGCAGTACTTC. It yields the protein CASSQDVAAYEQYF.

The gene calls are TRBV5-4 and TRBJ2-3; D may be TRBD1 or TRBD2 (6 bases each). Trimming removed 3 bases from V and 2 bases from J, with 13 bases in between. This CDR3 spans 15 amino acids. The germline CDR1 and CDR2 sequences are SGHNT and YYREEE (reference sequence). The CDR3: CASSSGADITDTQYF. The CDR3 region has the DNA TGTGCCAGCAGCTCGGGGGCGGACATCACAGATACGCAGTATTTT.

This clone was seen just once. The gene calls are TRBV5-1 and TRBJ2-7, with 7 bases fitting TRBD2. The CDR3 is 16 residues long. Germline values: CDR1 SGHRS, CDR2 YFSETQ. J was trimmed by 0 bases and V by 0 bases; bases with no gene match: 6. The CDR3 here is CASSLASGLISYEQYF. The CDR3, as DNA: TGCGCCAGCAGCTTGGCTAGCGGCCTAATCTCCTACGAGCAGTACTTC.

The chain joins TRBV23-1 to TRBJ2-7; weak D call: TRBD2 (6 bases). Being an ORF, TRBV23-1 has a function that is uncertain. CDR3 length: 16 amino acids. V dropped 3 bases and J dropped 0 bases, with 15 bases sitting between them. The CDR3 region is CASSHGGRESSYEQYF. The CDR3 DNA reads as TGCGCCAGCAGTCACGGGGGTCGGGAGAGCTCCTACGAGCAGTACTTC.

This clone was seen just once. V gene TRBV5-1 combines with J gene TRBJ2-1; perhaps TRBD2 as D (5 bases). CDR1 is SGHRS and CDR2 is YFSETQ in the germline V gene. The CDR3 has 15 residues. V was cut by 5 bases and J by 3 bases, with 15 bases left in between. CDR3 sequence reads: CASRELEKGYNEQFF. CDR3 nucleotides: TGCGCCAGCAGAGAACTAGAGAAGGGCTACAATGAGCAGTTCTTC. The variable domain in full, with the rest retrieved from reference TRBV5-1 and TRBJ2-1, is KAGVTQTPRYLIKTRGQQVTLSCSPISGHRSVSWYQQTPGQGLQFLFEYFSETQRNKGNFPGRFSGRQFSNSRSEMNVSTLELGDSALYLCASRELEKGYNEQFFGPGTRLTVL.

The chain carries TRBV6-5 and TRBJ1-5; tentative D call: TRBD1 (6 bases). The CDR3 extends over 13 amino acids. CDR1 and CDR2 from the germline V gene are MNHEY and SVGAGI. The V and J ends lost 4 bases and 7 bases respectively, with 11 bases between them. For the CDR3, the DNA is TGTGCCAGCAGTTTGGGGGGCGGGCAGCCCCAGCATTTT. It is translated as CASSLGGGQPQHF.

The chain carries TRBV9 and TRBJ2-5; D remains unclear. The CDR3 runs to 13 residues. The germline V gene has CDR1 SGDLS and CDR2 YYNGEE. The V end was cut by 3 bases, the J end by 2 bases, with 8 bases between. CDR3 in DNA: TGTGCCAGCAGCGAAAGATCACAAGAGACCCAGTACTTC. This translates into CASSERSQETQYF.